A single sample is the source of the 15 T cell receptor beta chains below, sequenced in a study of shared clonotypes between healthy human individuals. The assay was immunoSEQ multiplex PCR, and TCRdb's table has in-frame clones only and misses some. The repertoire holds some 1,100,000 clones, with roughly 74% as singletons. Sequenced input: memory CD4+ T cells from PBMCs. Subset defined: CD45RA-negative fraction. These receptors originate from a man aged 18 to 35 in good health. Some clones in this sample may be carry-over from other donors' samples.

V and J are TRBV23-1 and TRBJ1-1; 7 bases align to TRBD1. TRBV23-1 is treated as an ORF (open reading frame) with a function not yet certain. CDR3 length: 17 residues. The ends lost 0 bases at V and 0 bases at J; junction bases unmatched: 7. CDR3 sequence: CASSQSNRGQVNTEAFF. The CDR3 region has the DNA TGCGCCAGCAGTCAATCGAATAGGGGGCAAGTGAACACTGAAGCTTTCTTT.

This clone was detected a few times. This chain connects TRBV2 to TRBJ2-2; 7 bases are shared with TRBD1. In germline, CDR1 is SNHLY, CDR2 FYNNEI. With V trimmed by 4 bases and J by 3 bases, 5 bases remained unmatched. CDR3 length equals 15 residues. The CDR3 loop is CASSVEGADTGELFF. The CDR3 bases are TGTGCCAGCAGTGTAGAGGGGGCTGACACCGGGGAGCTGTTTTTT.

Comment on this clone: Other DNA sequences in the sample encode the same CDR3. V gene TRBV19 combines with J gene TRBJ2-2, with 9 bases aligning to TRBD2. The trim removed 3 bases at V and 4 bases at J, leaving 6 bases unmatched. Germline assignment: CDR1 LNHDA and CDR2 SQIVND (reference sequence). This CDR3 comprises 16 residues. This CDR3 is CASSIRLAGRTGELFF. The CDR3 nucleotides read TGTGCCAGTAGTATTAGGCTAGCGGGACGCACCGGGGAGCTGTTTTTT.

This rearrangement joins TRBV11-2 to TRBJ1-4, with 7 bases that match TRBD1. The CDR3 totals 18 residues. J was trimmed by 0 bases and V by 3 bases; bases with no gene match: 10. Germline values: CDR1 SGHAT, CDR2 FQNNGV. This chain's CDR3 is CASSFLPSTGATNEKLFF. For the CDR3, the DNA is TGTGCCAGCAGCTTCCTACCTTCAACAGGGGCAACTAATGAAAAACTGTTTTTT.

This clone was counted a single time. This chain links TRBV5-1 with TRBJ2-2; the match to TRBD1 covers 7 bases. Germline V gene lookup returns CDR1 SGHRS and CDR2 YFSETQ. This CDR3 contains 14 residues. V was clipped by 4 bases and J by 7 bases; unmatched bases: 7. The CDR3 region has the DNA TGCGCCAGCAGCAGTGACAGGGTCGGCGGGGAGCTGTTTTTT. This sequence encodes CASSSDRVGGELFF.

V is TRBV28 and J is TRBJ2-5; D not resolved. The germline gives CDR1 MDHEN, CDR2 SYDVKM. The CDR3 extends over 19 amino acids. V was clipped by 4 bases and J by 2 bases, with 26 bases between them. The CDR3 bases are TGTGCCAGCAGTTCTGTGCGGAACCTGGACCCAAGAGGTCAAGAGACCCAGTACTTC. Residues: CASSSVRNLDPRGQETQYF.

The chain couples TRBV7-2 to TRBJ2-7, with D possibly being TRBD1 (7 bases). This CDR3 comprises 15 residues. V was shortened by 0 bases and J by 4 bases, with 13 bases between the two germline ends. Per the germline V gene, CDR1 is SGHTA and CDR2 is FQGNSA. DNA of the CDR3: TGTGCCAGCAGCTTAGCAGGGGGCGCGGGATACGAGCAGTACTTC. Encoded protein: CASSLAGGAGYEQYF.

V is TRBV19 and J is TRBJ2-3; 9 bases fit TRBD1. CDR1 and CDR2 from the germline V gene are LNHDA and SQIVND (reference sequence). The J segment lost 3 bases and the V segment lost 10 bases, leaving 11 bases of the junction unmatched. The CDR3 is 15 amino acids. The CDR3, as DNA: TGTGCCACCTCGAGCGGGGACAGGGTGACAGATACGCAGTATTTT. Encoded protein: CATSSGDRVTDTQYF.

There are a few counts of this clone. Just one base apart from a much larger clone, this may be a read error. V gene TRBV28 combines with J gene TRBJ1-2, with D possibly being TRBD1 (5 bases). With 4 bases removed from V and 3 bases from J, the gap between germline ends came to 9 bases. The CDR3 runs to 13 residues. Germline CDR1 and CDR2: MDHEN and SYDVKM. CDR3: CASSSTGDYGYTF. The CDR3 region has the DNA TGTGCCAGCAGTTCCACGGGGGACTATGGCTACACCTTC.

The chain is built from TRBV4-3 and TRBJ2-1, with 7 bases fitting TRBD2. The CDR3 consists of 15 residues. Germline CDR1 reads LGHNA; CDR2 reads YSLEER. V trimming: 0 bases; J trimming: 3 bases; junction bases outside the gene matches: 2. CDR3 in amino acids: CASSQDRDYYNEQFF. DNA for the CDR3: TGCGCCAGCAGCCAAGATCGGGACTACTACAATGAGCAGTTCTTC.

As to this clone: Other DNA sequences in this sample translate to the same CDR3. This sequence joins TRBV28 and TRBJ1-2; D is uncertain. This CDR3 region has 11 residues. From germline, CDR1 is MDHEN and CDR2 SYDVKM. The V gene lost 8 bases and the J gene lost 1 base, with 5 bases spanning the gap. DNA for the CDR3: TGTGCCAGCTCTTATAACTATGGCTACACCTTC. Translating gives CASSYNYGYTF.

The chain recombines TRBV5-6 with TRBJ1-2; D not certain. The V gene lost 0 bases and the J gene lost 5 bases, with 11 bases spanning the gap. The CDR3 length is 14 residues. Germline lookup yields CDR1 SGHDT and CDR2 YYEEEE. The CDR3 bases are TGTGCCAGCAGCTTGGTTTCAGTCAGATATGGCTACACCTTC. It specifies CASSLVSVRYGYTF. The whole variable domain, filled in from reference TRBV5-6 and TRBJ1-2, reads DAGVTQSPTHLIKTRGQQVTLRCSPKSGHDTVSWYQQALGQGPQFIFQYYEEEERQRGNFPDRFSGHQFPNYSSELNVNALLLGDSALYLCASSLVSVRYGYTFGSGTRLTVV.

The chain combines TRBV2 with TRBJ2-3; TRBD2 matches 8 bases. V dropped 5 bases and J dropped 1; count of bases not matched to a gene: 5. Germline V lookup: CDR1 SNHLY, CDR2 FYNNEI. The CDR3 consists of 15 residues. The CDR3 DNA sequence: TGTGCCAGCAGTACCGCGGGGGGAGGCACAGATACGCAGTATTTT. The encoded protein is CASSTAGGGTDTQYF.

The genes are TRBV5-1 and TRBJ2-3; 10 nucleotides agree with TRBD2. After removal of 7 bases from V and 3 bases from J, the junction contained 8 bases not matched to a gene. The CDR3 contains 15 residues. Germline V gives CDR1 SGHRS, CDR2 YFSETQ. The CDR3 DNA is TGCGCCAGCCAACTAGCGGGGAGAGGTACAGATACGCAGTATTTT. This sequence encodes CASQLAGRGTDTQYF. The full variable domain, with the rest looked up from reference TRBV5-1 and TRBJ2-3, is KAGVTQTPRYLIKTRGQQVTLSCSPISGHRSVSWYQQTPGQGLQFLFEYFSETQRNKGNFPGRFSGRQFSNSRSEMNVSTLELGDSALYLCASQLAGRGTDTQYFGPGTRLTVL.

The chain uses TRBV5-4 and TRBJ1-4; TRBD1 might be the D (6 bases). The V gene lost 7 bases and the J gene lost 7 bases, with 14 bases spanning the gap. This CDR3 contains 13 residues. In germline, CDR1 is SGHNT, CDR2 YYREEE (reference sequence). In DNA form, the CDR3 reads TGTGCCAGCGGGGGGACACAAGGTGAAAAACTGTTTTTT. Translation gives CASGGTQGEKLFF.